This T cell receptor beta chain was captured in a study of cytomegalovirus exposure and HLA in healthy donors. Study-wide context: Earlier sequencing of around 190 million T cells yielded around 100 million unique TCR beta sequences.

This CDR3 contains 11 residues. The V gene's germline CDR1 is GTSNPN and CDR2 SVGIG (reference sequence). J was trimmed by 8 bases and V by 5 bases; bases with no gene match: 3. Study-level results: When analyzed later, the rates of TCR association showed variation by HLA locus, with DRB1 the most and HLA-C the fewest.

Regarding this clone: Its target is unknown.

The PCR contained 60 Vbeta and 13 Jbeta primers. The assay was immunoSEQ multiplex PCR, and TCRdb's table has in-frame clones only and misses some. The table records 90,000 to 120,000 clones, less than 85% of them present only once. The genes are TRBV30 and TRBJ1-5; 7 bases agree with TRBD1. This sequence originates from a woman aged 40 to 55 in good health and CMV-seropositive. The sample consisted of PBMCs. CDR3 coding DNA: TGTGCCTGGGGTCAGGGGGAGCCCCAGCATTTT. This gives the protein CAWGQGEPQHF.